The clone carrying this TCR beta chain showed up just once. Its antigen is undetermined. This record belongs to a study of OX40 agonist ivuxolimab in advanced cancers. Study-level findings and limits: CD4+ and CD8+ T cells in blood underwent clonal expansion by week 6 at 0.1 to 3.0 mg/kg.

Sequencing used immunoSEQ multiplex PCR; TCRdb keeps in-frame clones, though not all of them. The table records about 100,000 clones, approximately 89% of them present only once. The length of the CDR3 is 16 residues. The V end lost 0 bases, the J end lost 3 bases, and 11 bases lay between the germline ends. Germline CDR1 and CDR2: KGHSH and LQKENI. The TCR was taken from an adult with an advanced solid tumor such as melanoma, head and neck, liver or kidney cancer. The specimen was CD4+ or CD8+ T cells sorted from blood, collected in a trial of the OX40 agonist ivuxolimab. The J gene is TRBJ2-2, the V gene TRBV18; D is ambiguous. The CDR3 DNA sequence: TGTGCCAGCTCACCACCCAATTCTGGGGACACCGGGGAGCTGTTTTTT. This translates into CASSPPNSGDTGELFF.